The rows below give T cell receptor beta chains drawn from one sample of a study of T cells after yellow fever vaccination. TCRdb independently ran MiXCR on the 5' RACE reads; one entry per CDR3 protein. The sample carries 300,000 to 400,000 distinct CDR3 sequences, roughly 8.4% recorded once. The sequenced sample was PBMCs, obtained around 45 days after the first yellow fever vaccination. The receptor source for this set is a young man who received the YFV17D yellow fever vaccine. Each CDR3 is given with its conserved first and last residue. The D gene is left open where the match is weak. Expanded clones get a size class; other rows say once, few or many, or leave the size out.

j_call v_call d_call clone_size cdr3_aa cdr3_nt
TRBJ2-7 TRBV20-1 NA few CSARAGPNYEQYF TGCAGTGCTAGAGCGGGACCTAACTACGAGCAGTACTTC
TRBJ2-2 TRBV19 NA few CASSLLDHTGELFF TGTGCCAGTAGTTTGCTGGATCACACCGGGGAGCTGTTTTTT
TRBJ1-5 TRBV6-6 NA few CASSPLAESQHF TGTGCCAGCAGCCCCTTAGCAGAGTCCCAGCATTTT
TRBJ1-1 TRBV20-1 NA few CSAARGGLNTEAFF TGCAGTGCTGCAAGGGGGGGACTAAACACTGAAGCTTTCTTT
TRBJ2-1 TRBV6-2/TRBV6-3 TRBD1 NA CASSYPLGQVLNEQFF TGTGCCAGCAGTTACCCCCTGGGACAGGTCCTTAATGAGCAGTTCTTC
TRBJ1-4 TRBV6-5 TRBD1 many CASSWTGNEKLFF TGTGCCAGCAGTTGGACAGGGAATGAAAAACTGTTTTTT
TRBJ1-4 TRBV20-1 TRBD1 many CSARPDRGEKLFF TGCAGTGCTAGGCCGGACAGGGGGGAAAAACTGTTTTTT
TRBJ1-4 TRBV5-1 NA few CASSFRRTATNEKLFF TGCGCCAGCAGCTTTCGACGGACCGCAACTAATGAAAAACTGTTTTTT
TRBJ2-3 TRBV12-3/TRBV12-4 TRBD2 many CASIPGTSGGSSTDTQYF TGTGCCAGCATCCCTGGGACTAGCGGGGGGAGTAGCACAGATACGCAGTATTTT
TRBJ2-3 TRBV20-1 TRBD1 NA CSAVASYTGGSTDTQYF TGCAGTGCTGTCGCCTCCTATACAGGGGGTAGCACAGATACGCAGTATTTT
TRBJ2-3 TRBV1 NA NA CTSSQLAASTDTQYF TGCACCAGCAGCCAACTAGCGGCCAGCACAGATACGCAGTATTTT
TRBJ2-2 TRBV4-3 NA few CASSQDRGSGRTGELFF TGCGCCAGCAGCCAAGATCGTGGCTCAGGAAGAACAGGGGAGCTGTTTTTT
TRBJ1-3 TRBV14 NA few CASSPRRFGNTIYF TGTGCCAGCAGCCCCCGGCGGTTTGGAAACACCATATATTTT
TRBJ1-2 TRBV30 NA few CAWIPGDHGYTF TGTGCCTGGATCCCAGGGGACCATGGCTACACCTTC
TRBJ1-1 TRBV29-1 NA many CSVDPGTEAFF TGCAGCGTAGATCCGGGCACTGAAGCTTTCTTT
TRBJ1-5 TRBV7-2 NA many CASSLSGGWQPQHF TGTGCCAGCAGCTTATCCGGGGGATGGCAGCCCCAGCATTTT
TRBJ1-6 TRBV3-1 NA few CASSQVPGGNSPLHF TGTGCCAGCAGCCAAGTACCGGGTGGTAATTCACCCCTCCACTTT
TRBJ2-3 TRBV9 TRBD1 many CASSEDRDTDTQYF TGTGCCAGCAGCGAGGACAGGGACACAGATACGCAGTATTTT
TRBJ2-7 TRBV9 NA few CASSPQGTGIYEQYF TGTGCCAGCAGCCCTCAGGGCACGGGGATCTACGAGCAGTACTTC
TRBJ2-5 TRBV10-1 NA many CASLGDPGGGTQYF TGCGCCAGCTTGGGTGATCCCGGTGGTGGGACCCAGTACTTC
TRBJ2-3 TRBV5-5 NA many CASTSKQGSGARDTQYF TGTGCCAGCACCTCAAAACAGGGGTCGGGGGCGAGAGATACGCAGTATTTT
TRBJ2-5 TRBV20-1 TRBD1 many CSAIRGETQYF TGCAGTGCAATCAGGGGGGAGACCCAGTACTTC
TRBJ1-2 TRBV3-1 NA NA CASSWNDGSYGYTF TGTGCCAGCAGCTGGAATGACGGATCCTATGGCTACACCTTC
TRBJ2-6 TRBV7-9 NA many CASSSPGSGANVLTF TGTGCCAGCAGCTCCCCCGGCTCTGGGGCCAACGTCCTGACTTTC
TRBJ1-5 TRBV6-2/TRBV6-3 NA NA CASSPIPTRGVYQPQHF TGTGCCAGCAGCCCAATCCCGACTCGGGGGGTTTATCAGCCCCAGCATTTT
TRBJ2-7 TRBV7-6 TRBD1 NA CASSKDREPTYEQYF TGTGCCAGCAGCAAGGACAGGGAACCAACCTACGAGCAGTACTTC
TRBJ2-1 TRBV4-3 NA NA CASSQDGTPEQFF TGCGCCAGCAGCCAAGATGGCACTCCTGAGCAGTTCTTC
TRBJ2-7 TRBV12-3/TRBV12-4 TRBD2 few CASSFLAGLREQYF TGTGCCAGCAGTTTTCTAGCGGGGCTCCGCGAGCAGTACTTC
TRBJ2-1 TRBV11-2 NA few CASSLDSGVQFF TGTGCCAGCAGCTTAGATTCAGGGGTGCAGTTCTTC
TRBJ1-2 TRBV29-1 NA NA CSVEDPSPNYGYTF TGCAGCGTTGAAGATCCCAGTCCTAACTATGGCTACACCTTC
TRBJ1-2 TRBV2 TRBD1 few CASSEVRTGGLNYGYTF TGTGCCAGCAGTGAAGTTAGGACAGGGGGACTGAACTATGGCTACACCTTC
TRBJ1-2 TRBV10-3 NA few CAIIDPGKQTNYGYTF TGTGCCATCATCGATCCTGGGAAGCAAACCAACTATGGCTACACCTTC
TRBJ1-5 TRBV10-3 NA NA CAISVNDGLRPQHF TGTGCCATCAGTGTCAATGACGGTTTGAGGCCCCAGCATTTT
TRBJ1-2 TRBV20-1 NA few CSATRGYTF TGCAGTGCGACTCGGGGCTACACCTTC
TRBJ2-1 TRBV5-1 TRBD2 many CASSLLGGNEQFF TGCGCCAGCAGCTTGTTGGGAGGGAATGAGCAGTTCTTC
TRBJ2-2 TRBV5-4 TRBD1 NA CASRAGGLTGELFF TGTGCCAGCAGGGCAGGGGGCTTAACCGGGGAGCTGTTTTTT
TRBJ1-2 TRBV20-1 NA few CSPSPRGYGYTF TGCAGTCCGTCACCCCGAGGCTATGGCTACACCTTC
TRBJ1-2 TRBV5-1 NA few CASSLEGRDYGYTF TGCGCCAGCAGCTTGGAAGGCAGGGATTATGGCTACACCTTC
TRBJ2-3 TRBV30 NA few CAWILRGARTDTQYF TGTGCCTGGATTCTTCGGGGGGCTCGCACAGATACGCAGTATTTT
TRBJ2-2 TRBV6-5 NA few CASSYLAADTGELFF TGTGCCAGCAGTTACCTCGCCGCGGACACCGGGGAGCTGTTTTTT
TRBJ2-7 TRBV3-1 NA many CASSQERGWSYEQYF TGTGCCAGCAGCCAAGAAAGAGGGTGGAGCTACGAGCAGTACTTC
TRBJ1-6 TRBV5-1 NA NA CASSLEVGNYSPLHF TGCGCCAGCAGCTTGGAGGTGGGGAATTATTCACCCCTCCACTTT
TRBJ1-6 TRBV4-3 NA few CASSQGHAPDSPLHF TGCGCCAGCAGCCAGGGACACGCACCGGATTCACCCCTCCACTTT
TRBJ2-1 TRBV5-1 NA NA CASSPLSGGGGTDNEQFF TGCGCCAGCAGCCCCTTGTCAGGGGGGGGGGGCACGGACAATGAGCAGTTCTTC
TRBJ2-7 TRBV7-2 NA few CASSVVISSYEQYF TGTGCCAGCAGCGTAGTCATCAGCTCCTACGAGCAGTACTTC
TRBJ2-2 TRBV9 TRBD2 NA CASSAAGTRPTGELFF TGTGCCAGCAGCGCCGCCGGGACTAGGCCCACCGGGGAGCTGTTTTTT
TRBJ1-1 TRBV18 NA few CASSPGVVNTEAFF TGTGCCAGCTCACCCGGGGTAGTGAACACTGAAGCTTTCTTT
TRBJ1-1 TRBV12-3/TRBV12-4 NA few CASSLTSWDTEAFF TGTGCCAGCAGTCTAACGTCTTGGGACACTGAAGCTTTCTTT
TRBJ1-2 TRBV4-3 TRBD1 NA CASSRWTGGDHGYTF TGCGCCAGCAGCCGATGGACAGGAGGTGACCATGGCTACACCTTC